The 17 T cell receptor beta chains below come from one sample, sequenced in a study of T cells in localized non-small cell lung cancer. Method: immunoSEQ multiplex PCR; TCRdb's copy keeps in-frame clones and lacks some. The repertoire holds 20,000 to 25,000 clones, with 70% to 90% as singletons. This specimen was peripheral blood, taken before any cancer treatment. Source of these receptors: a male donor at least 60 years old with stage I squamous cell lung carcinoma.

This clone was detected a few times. The CDR3 reads CASTRTHTEAFF. The CDR3 bases are TGTGCCAGTACGAGGACTCACACTGAAGCTTTCTTT. The chain uses TRBV13 and TRBJ1-1; D not certain. This CDR3 has 12 residues. Germline V gene lookup returns CDR1 PRHDT and CDR2 FYEKMQ (reference sequence). V was clipped by 9 bases and J by 3 bases, with 11 bases between them.

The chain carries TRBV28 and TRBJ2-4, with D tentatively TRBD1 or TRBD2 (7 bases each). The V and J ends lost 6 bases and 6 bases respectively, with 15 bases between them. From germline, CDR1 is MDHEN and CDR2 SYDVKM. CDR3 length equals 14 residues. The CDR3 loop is CASRTDREGNIQYF. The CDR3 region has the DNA TGTGCCAGCAGAACCGACAGGGAGGGAAACATTCAGTACTTC.

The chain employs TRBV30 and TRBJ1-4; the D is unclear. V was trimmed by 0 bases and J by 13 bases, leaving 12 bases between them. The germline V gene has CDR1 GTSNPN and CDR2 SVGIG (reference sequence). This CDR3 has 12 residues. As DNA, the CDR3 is TGTGCCTGGAGTGTACCCCCGTGGATACTGTTTTTT. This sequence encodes CAWSVPPWILFF.

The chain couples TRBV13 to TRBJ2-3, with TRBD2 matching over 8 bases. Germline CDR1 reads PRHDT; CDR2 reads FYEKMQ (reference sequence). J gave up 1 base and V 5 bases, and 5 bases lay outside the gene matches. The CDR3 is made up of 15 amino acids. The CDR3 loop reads CASSLGGGRTDTQYF. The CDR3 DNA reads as TGTGCCAGCAGCCTCGGGGGGGGTCGCACAGATACGCAGTATTTT.

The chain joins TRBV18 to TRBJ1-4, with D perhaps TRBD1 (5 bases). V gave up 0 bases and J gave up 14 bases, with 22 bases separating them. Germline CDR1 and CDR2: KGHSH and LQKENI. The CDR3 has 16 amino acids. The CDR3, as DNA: TGTGCCAGCTCACCACCCTCCCAGGGCACACGTGAAGGGCTGTTTTTT. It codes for CASSPPSQGTREGLFF.

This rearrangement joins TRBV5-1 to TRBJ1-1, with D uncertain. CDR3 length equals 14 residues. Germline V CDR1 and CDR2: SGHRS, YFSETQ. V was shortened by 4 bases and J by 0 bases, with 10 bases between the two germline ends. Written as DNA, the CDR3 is TGCGCCAGCAGCCCCTCCCACATGAACACTGAAGCTTTCTTT. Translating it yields CASSPSHMNTEAFF.

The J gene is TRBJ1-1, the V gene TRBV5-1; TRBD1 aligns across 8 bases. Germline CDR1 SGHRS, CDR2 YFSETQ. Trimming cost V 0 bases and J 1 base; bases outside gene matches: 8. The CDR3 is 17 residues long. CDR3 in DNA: TGCGCCAGCAGCTTGGCCAAGACAGGGGTTAGGAACACTGAAGCTTTCTTT. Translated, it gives CASSLAKTGVRNTEAFF.

The CDR3 region is CASSLDMKGVELFF. CDR3 DNA: TGTGCCAGCAGCCTCGACATGAAGGGTGTCGAACTGTTTTTT. The chain links TRBV5-4 to TRBJ1-4; no reliable D call. Trimming left V 4 bases short and J 12 bases short, with 19 bases between. Germline CDR1 reads SGHNT; CDR2 reads YYREEE (reference sequence). The length of the CDR3 is 14 residues. Combining the CDR3 with reference TRBV5-4 and TRBJ1-4 gives the whole variable domain ETGVTQSPTHLIKTRGQQVTLRCSSQSGHNTVSWYQQALGQGPQFIFQYYREEENGRGNFPPRFSGLQFPNYSSELNVNALELDDSALYLCASSLDMKGVELFFGSGTQLSVL.

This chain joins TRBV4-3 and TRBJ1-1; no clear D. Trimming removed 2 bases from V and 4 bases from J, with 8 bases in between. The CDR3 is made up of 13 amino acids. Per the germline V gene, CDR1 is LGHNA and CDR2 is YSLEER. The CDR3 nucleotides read TGCGCCAGCAGCCAATTACCTTCCACTGAAGCTTTCTTT. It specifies CASSQLPSTEAFF.

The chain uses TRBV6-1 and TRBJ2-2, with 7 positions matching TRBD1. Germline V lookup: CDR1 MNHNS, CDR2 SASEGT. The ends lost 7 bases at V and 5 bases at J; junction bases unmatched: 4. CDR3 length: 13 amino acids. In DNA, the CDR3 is TGTGCCAGCACCCAGGACAGGACCGGGGAGCTGTTTTTT. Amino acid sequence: CASTQDRTGELFF.

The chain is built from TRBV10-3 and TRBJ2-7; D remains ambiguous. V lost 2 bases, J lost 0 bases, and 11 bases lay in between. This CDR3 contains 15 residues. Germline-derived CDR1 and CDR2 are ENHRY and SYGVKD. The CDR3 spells CAISEGVTSSYEQYF. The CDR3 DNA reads TGTGCCATCAGTGAGGGGGTAACCTCCTCCTACGAGCAGTACTTC.

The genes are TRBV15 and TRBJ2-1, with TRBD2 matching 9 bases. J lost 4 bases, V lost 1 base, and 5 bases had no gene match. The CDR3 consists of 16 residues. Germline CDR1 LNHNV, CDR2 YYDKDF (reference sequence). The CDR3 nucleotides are TGTGCCACCAGCAGAGGGGGCGGGGGGGTTTACAATGAGCAGTTCTTC. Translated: CATSRGGGGVYNEQFF.

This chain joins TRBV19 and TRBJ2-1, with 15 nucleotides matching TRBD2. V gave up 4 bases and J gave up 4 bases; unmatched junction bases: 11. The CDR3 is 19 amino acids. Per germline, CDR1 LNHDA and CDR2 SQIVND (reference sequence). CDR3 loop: CASSTGLAGGLRIYNEQFF. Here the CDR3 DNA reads TGTGCCAGTAGTACGGGACTAGCGGGGGGCCTAAGAATTTACAATGAGCAGTTCTTC.

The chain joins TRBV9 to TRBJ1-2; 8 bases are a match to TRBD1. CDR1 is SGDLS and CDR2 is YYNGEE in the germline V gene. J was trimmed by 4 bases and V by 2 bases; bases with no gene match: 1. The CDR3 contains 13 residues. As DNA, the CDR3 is TGTGCCAGCAGCGTGGGACAGGCCTATGGCTACACCTTC. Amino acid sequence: CASSVGQAYGYTF.

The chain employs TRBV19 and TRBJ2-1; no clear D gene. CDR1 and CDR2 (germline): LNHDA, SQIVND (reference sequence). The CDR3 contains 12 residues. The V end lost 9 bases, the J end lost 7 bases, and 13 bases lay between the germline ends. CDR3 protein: CASSRPENEQFF. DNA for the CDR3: TGTGCCAGCAGCAGACCAGAAAATGAGCAGTTCTTC. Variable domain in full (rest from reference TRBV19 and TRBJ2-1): DGGITQSPKYLFRKEGQNVTLSCEQNLNHDAMYWYRQDPGQGLRLIYYSQIVNDFQKGDIAEGYSVSREKKESFPLTVTSAQKNPTAFYLCASSRPENEQFFGPGTRLTVL.

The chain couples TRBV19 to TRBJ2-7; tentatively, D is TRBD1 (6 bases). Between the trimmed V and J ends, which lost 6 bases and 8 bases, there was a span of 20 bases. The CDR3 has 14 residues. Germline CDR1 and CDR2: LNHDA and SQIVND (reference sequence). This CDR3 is CASRPQGLAPKQYF. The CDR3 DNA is TGTGCCAGTAGGCCACAGGGTCTTGCGCCCAAGCAGTACTTC. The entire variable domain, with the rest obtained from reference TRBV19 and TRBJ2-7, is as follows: DGGITQSPKYLFRKEGQNVTLSCEQNLNHDAMYWYRQDPGQGLRLIYYSQIVNDFQKGDIAEGYSVSREKKESFPLTVTSAQKNPTAFYLCASRPQGLAPKQYFGPGTRLTVT.

This CDR3 is CASSLGGTVTPNEQFF. Written as DNA, the CDR3 is TGTGCCAGCAGCTTAGGTGGGACGGTCACGCCCAATGAGCAGTTCTTC. The rearrangement links TRBV7-2 to TRBJ2-1; TRBD1 or TRBD2 may be the D gene (5 bases each). V lost 1 base and J lost 6, with 16 bases in between. CDR3 size: 16 residues. Germline V gene sequence: CDR1 SGHTA, CDR2 FQGNSA.